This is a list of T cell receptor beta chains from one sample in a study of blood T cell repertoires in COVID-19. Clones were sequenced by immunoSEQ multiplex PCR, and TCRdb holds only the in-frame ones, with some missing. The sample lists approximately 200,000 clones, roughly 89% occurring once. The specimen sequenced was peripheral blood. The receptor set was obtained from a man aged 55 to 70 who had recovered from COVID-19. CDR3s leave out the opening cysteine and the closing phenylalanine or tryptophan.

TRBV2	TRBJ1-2	ASSERGGATGYT
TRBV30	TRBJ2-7	AWSEGAYEQY
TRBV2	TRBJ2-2	ASSVRRAGELF
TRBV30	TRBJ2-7	AWRATGTGHYEQY
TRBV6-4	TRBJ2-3	ASSLGQGESTDTQY
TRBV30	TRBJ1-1	AWIISGQRRNTEAF
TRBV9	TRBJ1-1	ASSPTTGIPEAF
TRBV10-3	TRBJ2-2	AIRTGTGDTGELF
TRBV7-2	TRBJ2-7	ASSSPSGGAAEQY
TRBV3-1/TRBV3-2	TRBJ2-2	ASSPRGRGLIGELF
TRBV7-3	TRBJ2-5	ASSLSGGREETQY
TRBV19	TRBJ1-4	ASSVSGVNEKLF
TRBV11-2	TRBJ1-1	ASQRRGRTEAF
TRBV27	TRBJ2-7	ASSNWGIKDEQY
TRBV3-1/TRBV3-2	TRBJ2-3	ASSKTSGSTDTQY
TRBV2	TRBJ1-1	ASSQQGAGEAF
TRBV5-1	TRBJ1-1	ASSSLPTGTGGPEAF
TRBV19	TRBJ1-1	ATQGSGAF
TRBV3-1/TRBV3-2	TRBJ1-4	ASSQTGGTGNEKLF
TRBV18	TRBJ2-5	ASATGTQETQY
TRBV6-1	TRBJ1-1	ASSEHRNTEAF
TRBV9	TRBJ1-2	ASSALGQGPYGYT
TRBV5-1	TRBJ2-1	ASRAGSRDRGYWARGSYNEQF
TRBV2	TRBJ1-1	ASSVQGNTEAF
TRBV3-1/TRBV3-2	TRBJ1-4	ASSQDPGAKKLF
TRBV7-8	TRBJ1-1	ASSGRSTEAF
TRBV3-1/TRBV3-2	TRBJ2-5	ASSQAGGLGETQY
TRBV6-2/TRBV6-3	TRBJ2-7	ASSYMSHFSSYEQY